These 10 T cell receptor beta chains share one sample of origin, sequenced in a study of cytomegalovirus exposure and HLA in healthy donors. This table comes from immunoSEQ multiplex PCR, and its TCRdb copy is limited to in-frame clones, with some not included. The profile shows 150,000 to 200,000 clones, about 90% of them singletons. The sequencing input was PBMCs. The receptors derive from a woman between 18 and 30 years old in good health and CMV-seropositive.

V usage is TRBV19 and J usage is TRBJ2-1; 8 nucleotides align to TRBD2. Germline-derived CDR1 and CDR2 are LNHDA and SQIVND (reference sequence). V lost 2 bases and J lost 0; bases outside the gene matches: 3. The CDR3 runs 16 residues. The DNA for the CDR3 is TGTGCCAGTAGTATAACTAGCGGCAGCTCCTACAATGAGCAGTTCTTC. It yields the protein CASSITSGSSYNEQFF.

The rearrangement links TRBV30 to TRBJ1-1; TRBD1 might be the D (6 bases). The length of the CDR3 is 13 residues. Looked up from germline, CDR1 is GTSNPN and CDR2 is SVGIG (reference sequence). Trimming removed 2 bases at V and 1 base at J, with 8 bases between. CDR3 coding DNA: TGTGCCTGGAGTCCGGGACAGAACACTGAAGCTTTCTTT. It yields the protein CAWSPGQNTEAFF.

This clone was recorded many times. The chain recombines TRBV11-2 with TRBJ1-1; no clear D gene. V was trimmed by 3 bases and J by 1 base, leaving 6 bases between them. Germline lookup yields CDR1 SGHAT and CDR2 FQNNGV. This CDR3 is 13 amino acids long. This CDR3 is CASSFHRNTEAFF. The CDR3 DNA reads as TGTGCCAGCAGCTTCCACAGGAACACTGAAGCTTTCTTT.

The chain uses TRBV2 and TRBJ2-5; D is possibly TRBD1 (6 bases). Germline lookup yields CDR1 SNHLY and CDR2 FYNNEI. V was trimmed by 5 bases and J by 5 bases, leaving 15 bases between them. The CDR3 extends over 14 amino acids. CDR3 amino acids: CASSWDIRRETQYF. The CDR3 DNA sequence: TGTGCCAGCAGTTGGGACATCCGACGGGAGACCCAGTACTTC.

The chain carries TRBV27 and TRBJ2-3; perhaps TRBD1 as D (5 bases). CDR1 and CDR2 (germline): MNHEY, SMNVEV (reference sequence). This CDR3 region has 13 residues. V gave up 7 bases and J gave up 3 bases, with 11 bases separating them. CDR3 residues: CASKIGVTDTQYF. CDR3 bases: TGTGCCAGCAAGATAGGGGTGACAGATACGCAGTATTTT.

The chain employs TRBV7-2 and TRBJ2-7; 8 bases line up with TRBD2. Germline CDR1 is SGHTA and CDR2 is FQGNSA. V shed 2 bases, J shed 2 bases, and the junction held 14 bases outside the gene matches. The CDR3 is made up of 18 amino acids. In DNA form, the CDR3 reads TGTGCCAGCAGCTTACAGCTAGCGGGTCATACCCTGCCCTACGAGCAGTACTTC. Protein sequence: CASSLQLAGHTLPYEQYF.

This clone was counted once. This rearrangement joins TRBV30 to TRBJ2-5; D may be TRBD1 (5 bases). The CDR3 contains 12 residues. Trimming pared 0 bases from V and 4 bases from J, leaving 6 bases between. The germline CDR1 and CDR2 sequences are GTSNPN and SVGIG (reference sequence). CDR3 sequence (DNA): TGTGCCTGGAGTGTACAGGCAGAGACCCAGTACTTC. Its translation: CAWSVQAETQYF.

This rearrangement joins TRBV11-3 to TRBJ2-1, with TRBD2 identical over 9 bases. With 5 bases clipped from V and 8 bases from J, the junction kept 16 bases outside the gene matches. The CDR3 loop spans 17 amino acids. Germline assignment: CDR1 SGHNT and CDR2 YENEEA. CDR3 residues: CASSPWAGGKGGDEQFF. The CDR3 DNA reads as TGTGCCAGCAGCCCCTGGGCGGGGGGGAAGGGAGGTGATGAGCAGTTCTTC.

The genes are TRBV5-1 and TRBJ2-6; unclear D gene. The CDR3 totals 15 residues. V lost 1 base and J lost 1, with 6 bases in between. CDR1 SGHRS and CDR2 YFSETQ come from the germline V gene. The CDR3 is CASSLFQSGANVLTF. The CDR3 bases are TGCGCCAGCAGCTTGTTTCAGTCTGGGGCCAACGTCCTGACTTTC.

V gene TRBV5-1 combines with J gene TRBJ1-2, with TRBD1 matching over 10 bases. CDR3 length equals 15 residues. V lost 1 base and J lost 6; bases outside the gene matches: 6. From germline, CDR1 is SGHRS and CDR2 YFSETQ. In DNA, the CDR3 is TGCGCCAGCAGCTTGTCCGGGACAGGGGTCGATGGCTACACCTTC. It codes for CASSLSGTGVDGYTF.